Below are 2 T cell receptor beta chains sequenced from a single sample in a study of somatic mutations in cytotoxic T cells in rheumatoid arthritis. Assay: immunoSEQ multiplex PCR; the TCRdb copy retains only in-frame clones and omits some. The data hold some 7,000 clones, with 74% observed a single time. Sample: CD8+ T cells sorted from blood. The receptors stem from an adult with rheumatoid arthritis.

This clone has just one count. The chain links TRBV4-1 to TRBJ1-1, with D hard to call. The CDR3 has 17 residues. V was clipped by 3 bases and J by 4 bases, with 21 bases between them. Germline assignment: CDR1 MGHRA and CDR2 YSYEKL. CDR3 protein: CASSHRLPKGLGTEAFF. The DNA of the CDR3 is TGCGCCAGCAGCCATAGACTTCCAAAAGGCTTGGGCACTGAAGCTTTCTTT.

J is TRBJ2-1 and V is TRBV25-1; 7 bases agree with TRBD2. The CDR3 spans 16 residues. J lost 2 bases, V lost 1 base, and 5 bases had no gene match. Germline CDR1 and CDR2: MGHDK and SYGVNS. The CDR3 nucleotides are TGTGCCAGCAGTGAATCAGGCGGGGGACCCTACAATGAGCAGTTCTTC. Translated: CASSESGGGPYNEQFF. Together with reference TRBV25-1 and TRBJ2-1, the CDR3 gives the full variable domain: EADIYQTPRYLVIGTGKKITLECSQTMGHDKMYWYQQDPGMELHLIHYSYGVNSTEKGDLSSESTVSRIRTEHFPLTLESARPSHTSQYLCASSESGGGPYNEQFFGPGTRLTVL.